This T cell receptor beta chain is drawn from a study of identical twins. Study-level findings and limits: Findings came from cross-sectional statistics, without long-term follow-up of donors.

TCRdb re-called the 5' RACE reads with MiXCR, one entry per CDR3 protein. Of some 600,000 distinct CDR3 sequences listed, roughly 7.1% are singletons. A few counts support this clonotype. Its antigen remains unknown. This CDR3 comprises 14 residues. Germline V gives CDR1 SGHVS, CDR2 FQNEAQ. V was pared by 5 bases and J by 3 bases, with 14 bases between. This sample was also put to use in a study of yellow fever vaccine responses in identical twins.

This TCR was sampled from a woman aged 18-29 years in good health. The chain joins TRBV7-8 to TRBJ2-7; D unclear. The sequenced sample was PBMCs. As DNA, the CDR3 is TGTGCCAGCAGCGAGGAAGGGCTTAGCTACGAGCAGTACTTC. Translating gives CASSEEGLSYEQYF.